Sequencing of this TCR beta chain was carried out in a study of monozygotic twins with cystic fibrosis. With regard to this clone: Its antigen is not identified.

Points from the study as a whole: Clonality was generally low (median about 0.0097), higher in the most severe patients.

Here immunoSEQ multiplex PCR was the method, and the copy in TCRdb shows in-frame clones only, minus some. Among 9,000 or so clones, over 98% were seen once, and the ten largest hold over 0.2%. Sequencing used blood. The receptor's source is a girl aged 2 to 10 with cystic fibrosis.

CDR3 nucleotide sequence: TGTGCCAGCAGCCAAGATCAGGCGACTAGCGGGAGGGTCGTAGGATTGAATGAGCAGTTCTTC. This encodes CASSQDQATSGRVVGLNEQFF. The chain joins TRBV4-2 to TRBJ2-1; 14 nucleotides match TRBD2. Germline V gives CDR1 LGHNA, CDR2 YNFKEQ. Trimming cost V 0 bases and J 7 bases; bases outside gene matches: 17. This CDR3 spans 21 amino acids.